Given below is one T cell receptor beta chain in context. It has no known antigen specificity. The record has no base qualities; no much larger clone is one base away. Donors formed part of the validation cohort, which comprised fewer than 150 subjects and was distinct from the first cohort of 690 or so subjects. This sample was included in a study of cytomegalovirus exposure and HLA in healthy donors (dated by TCRdb to 2016 to 2017). For context, the study as a whole: According to a later analysis, the 100 to 150 validation repertoires were produced on the same platform as the roughly 600 repertoires of the first cohort. The study was designed to test whether signatures of past pathogen exposure could be identified by cataloging public T cell receptors. Besides the first cohort of 666 subjects, a separate validation cohort made up of over 100 different subjects was used. High-throughput TCR immunosequencing, statistical association of individual TCRs with disease status, and machine learning were combined to predict cytomegalovirus infection status. The investigation overall reported the following: A later analysis lacked HLA typing for the validation cohort, so it scored co-occurrence in that cohort across all 110 or so repertoires. A few of the identified cytomegalovirus-associated TCR beta chains were confirmed in vitro to be specific for cytomegalovirus antigens. Cytomegalovirus status was reported to be diagnosed by the classifier with high specificity and sensitivity in both the original and validation cohorts. It was suggested by the authors that the approach could potentially be generalized to other disease states and immunological phenotypes. While some public TCRs were present in many individuals, most TCR sequences turned up only very rarely across donors. Subsequent analysis determined that TCRs grouped into clusters in the first cohort also showed a tendency toward co-occurrence across the 120 validation repertoires, and approximately 94% of cluster scores exceeded 0. The study listed 164 TCR beta chains as associated with cytomegalovirus.

Sequences SGHKS (CDR1) and YYEKEE (CDR2) are obtained from the germline V gene (reference sequence). Inclusive of the bounding cysteine and phenylalanine, the CDR3 is 13 residues long. CDR3 DNA only is kept here, 39 bases in frame from base 1. At the junction V is shortened by 0 bases and J by 7 bases, with 8 bases in between. The library came from the immunoSEQ multiplex PCR assay. The original methods were these. A statistical classification framework was built to diagnose cytomegalovirus status from the catalog of TCR beta chain sequences. TCRdb retrieved this table from immuneACCESS and kept in-frame rearrangements only. Not all clones are present; in checked studies, unresolved V genes account for under half, and no reason is known for the remainder. The V and J calls and clone size were taken over from that table, and D and trimming were inferred from the DNA. Present in this sample are roughly 130,000 clones, approximately 92% of which were seen just once. The ten largest clones take up roughly 9.3% of the sample.

The source of this sequence is a woman aged 18-35 years in good health and CMV-seropositive. This receptor chain uses TRBV5-5 and TRBJ2-1, with no confidently assigned D gene. Sequences were obtained from PBMCs. CDR3 protein: CASSLDPSNEQFF. The bases are TGTGCCAGCAGCTTGGATCCTAGTAATGAGCAGTTCTTC. Here the CDR3 is joined to the reference TRBV5-5 and TRBJ2-1 genes, and the full variable domain is: DAGVTQSPTHLIKTRGQQVTLRCSPISGHKSVSWYQQVLGQGPQFIFQYYEKEERGRGNFPDRFSARQFPNYSSELNVNALLLGDSALYLCASSLDPSNEQFFGPGTRLTVL.